This TCR beta chain was retrieved from a study of T cell responses to AZD1222 COVID-19 vaccine. Whole-study findings and limits: Repertoires were collected only later (after the peak T cell response had occurred). At study baseline, merely six AZD1222 recipients were seropositive. Clonal diversity was possibly underestimated; the donors were predominantly white British and more often female.

Clones were sequenced by immunoSEQ multiplex PCR, and TCRdb holds only the in-frame ones, with some missing. The sample includes approximately 140,000 clones, about 93% of them seen just once. Turning to this clone: Its cognate antigen is unknown.

The sample in question was peripheral blood, obtained on day 0 of AZD1222 vaccination. The receptor was derived from an adult in good health.

The CDR3 is CASSPTGTKTQYF. The CDR3 nucleotides are TGTGCCAGCAGTCCGACAGGGACAAAGACCCAGTACTTC. The chain couples TRBV6-2 or TRBV6-3 to TRBJ2-5, with 7 bases that match TRBD1. With 5 bases clipped from V and 6 bases from J, the junction kept 6 bases outside the gene matches. Germline CDR1 reads MNHEY; CDR2 reads SVGEGT. The CDR3 is made up of 13 amino acids.